The source of this T cell receptor beta chain is a study of T-cell memory formation after mild COVID-19. Across the study: Largely donor-specific sequence clusters came from a couple of donors. Points from the study as a whole: Contracting clones, day 15 to 85, had balanced CD4/CD8, and later expanders favored CD4+. Among CD4+ contracting clones, most were CM and EM, and CD8+ ones EMRA.

Of note for this clonotype: Its target is unknown.

Constant-segment primers served in 5'RACE that generated TCR alpha and TCR beta cDNA libraries bearing sample barcodes and UMIs. TCRdb called the 5' RACE reads again in MiXCR, with one record for every CDR3 protein. Among some 150,000 distinct CDR3 sequences listed, approximately 21% were seen once. CDR3 length: 12 amino acids. Germline CDR1 and CDR2: MGHDK and SYGVNS. The V end was cut by 4 bases, the J end by 6 bases, with 6 bases between. This TCR was recovered from an adult woman who had mild COVID-19 (a few samples of this study predate the infection). Cell type and time point are not known. The sequenced material came from PBMCs or a T cell subset sorted from them (not recorded which). This sequence joins TRBV25-1 and TRBJ2-2; no reliable D call. In DNA, the CDR3 is TGTGCCAGCAGTGCCCCCGCCGGGGAGCTGTTTTTT. Translating gives CASSAPAGELFF.